This T cell receptor beta chain was captured by sequencing in a study of T cells after posttransplantation cyclophosphamide. Here immunoSEQ multiplex PCR was the method, and the copy in TCRdb shows in-frame clones only, minus some. The sample gives about 66,000 clones, over 85% of which show up once; about 3.1% is in the top ten. The length of the CDR3 is 16 residues. The germline V gene has CDR1 LNHDA and CDR2 SQIVND (reference sequence). With 7 bases removed from V and 8 bases from J, the gap between germline ends came to 24 bases. Remarks on this clone: Its antigen is not known.

This related bone marrow graft donor gave peripheral blood on the day of marrow donation. General study findings and limits: Tissue-infiltrating T cells from skin or gut overlapped little with blood T cells. Recipient CMV seropositivity and CMV reactivation strongly tracked TRB clonality.

The chain uses TRBV19 and TRBJ2-1; D might be TRBD2 (7 bases). The sequenced material came from PBMCs. The source of this sequence is a woman under 40 in good health and a related stem cell transplant donor. CDR3 sequence (DNA): TGTGCCAGTACTCCCGAGAGGGGGGGGCCAGGGGATGAGCAGTTCTTC. Amino acids: CASTPERGGPGDEQFF.